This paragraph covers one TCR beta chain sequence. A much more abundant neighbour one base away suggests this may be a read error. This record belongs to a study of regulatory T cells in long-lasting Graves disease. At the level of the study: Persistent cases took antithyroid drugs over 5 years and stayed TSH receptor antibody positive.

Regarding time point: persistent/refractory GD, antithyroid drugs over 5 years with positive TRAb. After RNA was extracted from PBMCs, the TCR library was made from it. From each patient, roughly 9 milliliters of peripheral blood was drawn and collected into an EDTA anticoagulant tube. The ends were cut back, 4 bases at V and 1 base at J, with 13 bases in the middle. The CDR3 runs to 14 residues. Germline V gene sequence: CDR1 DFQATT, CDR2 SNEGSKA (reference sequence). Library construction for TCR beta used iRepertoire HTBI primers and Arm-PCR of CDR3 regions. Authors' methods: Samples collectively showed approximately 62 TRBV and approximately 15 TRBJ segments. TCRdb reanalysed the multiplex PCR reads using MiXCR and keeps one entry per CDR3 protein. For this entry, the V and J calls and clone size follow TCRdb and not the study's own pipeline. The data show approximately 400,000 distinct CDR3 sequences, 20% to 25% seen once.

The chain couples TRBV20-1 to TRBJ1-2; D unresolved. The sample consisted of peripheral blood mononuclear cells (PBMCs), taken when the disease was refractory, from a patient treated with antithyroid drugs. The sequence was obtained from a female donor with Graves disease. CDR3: CSAKDPRGNYGYTF. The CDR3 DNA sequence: TGCAGTGCTAAAGACCCACGGGGTAACTATGGCTACACCTTC.